The present T cell receptor beta chain was sequenced within a study of cytomegalovirus exposure and HLA in healthy donors. Overall study results and limits: Analyzed later, most CMV-associated TCR beta chains appeared HLA-restricted. Later analysis demonstrated an association between a missense DCLRE1C variant and TCR beta V- and J-gene trimming.

13 Jbeta primers and 60 Vbeta primers were used for the PCR. The repertoire was sequenced with immunoSEQ multiplex PCR; TCRdb's copy has only in-frame clones and lacks some. The sample contains roughly 100,000 clones, roughly 80% of which appear only once. This CDR3 contains 14 residues. Germline lookup yields CDR1 SGHDT and CDR2 YYEEEE. V lost 4 bases and J lost 2, with 10 bases in between. On this clone itself: As yet, its antigen is unknown.

This chain uses TRBV5-6 with TRBJ1-3, with a possible D match to TRBD1 (6 bases). The specimen sequenced was PBMCs. This TCR was sampled from a man aged 55 to 69 in good health and CMV-seronegative. The CDR3 is CASSPGTPGNTIYF. The DNA of the CDR3 is TGTGCCAGCAGCCCCGGGACACCTGGAAACACCATATATTTT.